The 21 T cell receptor beta chains below all came from one sample that was sequenced in a study of breast tumors, draining lymph nodes, adjacent tissues. Samples came from axillary lymph nodes draining the breast cancer. MiXCR, run by TCRdb on the multiplex PCR reads, gives a single entry per CDR3 protein. The repertoire consists of some 140,000 distinct CDR3 sequences, with 21% occurring once and the leading ten covering around 2.2%. The sample consisted of axillary lymph node tissue. The receptors derive from a female donor with breast cancer. Some clones in this sample may be carry-over from other donors' samples.

This clonotype was seen repeatedly, ten times or more. The chain is built from TRBV9 and TRBJ2-1, with a weak D call TRBD1 (5 bases). CDR3 length: 14 residues. Per germline, CDR1 SGDLS and CDR2 YYNGEE. V was trimmed by 2 bases and J by 2 bases, leaving 8 bases between them. The CDR3 loop reads CASSVDSPYNEQFF. CDR3 in DNA: TGTGCCAGCAGCGTCGACAGTCCCTACAATGAGCAGTTCTTC.

In this sample, this clonotype turned up many times. V is TRBV6-6 and J is TRBJ2-7; TRBD1 aligns across 8 bases. The CDR3 is 15 amino acids. Per germline, CDR1 MNHNY and CDR2 SVGAGI (reference sequence). V lost 6 bases to trimming and J lost 2 bases; unmatched junction nucleotides: 9. CDR3 coding DNA: TGTGCCAGCAGGGAGGGACAGGCGATGACCTACGAGCAGTACTTC. As protein: CASREGQAMTYEQYF.

This clonotype was seen ten or more times. The rearrangement uses TRBV20-1 and TRBJ2-3, with D hard to call. Trimming pared 4 bases from V and 3 bases from J, leaving 5 bases between. CDR3 length: 11 amino acids. Germline-derived CDR1 and CDR2 are DFQATT and SNEGSKA (reference sequence). The CDR3 nucleotides are TGCAGTGCTACCGAGACAGATACGCAGTATTTT. Translating it yields CSATETDTQYF.

This clonotype was seen many times. The CDR3 loop reads CASSDRVNSPLHF. CDR3 coding DNA: TGCGCCAGCAGTGACAGGGTGAATTCACCCCTCCACTTT. J is TRBJ1-6 and V is TRBV10-2, with a weak D call TRBD1 (5 bases). V lost 3 bases, J lost 7 bases, and 7 bases lay in between. Per germline, CDR1 WSHSY and CDR2 SAAADI. The CDR3 extends over 13 amino acids.

In its sample, this clonotype was seen many times. The rearrangement uses TRBV29-1 and TRBJ2-7, with 9 positions matching TRBD1. V gave up 7 bases and J gave up 5 bases; unmatched junction bases: 9. Germline V gene lookup returns CDR1 SQVTM and CDR2 ANQGSEA. The CDR3 is 13 amino acids. CDR3 amino acids: CSATGTGHDEQYF. The DNA of the CDR3 is TGCAGCGCTACCGGGACAGGGCACGACGAGCAGTACTTC.

The CDR3 sequence is CASSLLDSGACNEQFF. CDR3 sequence (DNA): TGTGCCAGCAGTCTCCTCGATAGCGGGGCTTGCAATGAGCAGTTCTTC. This sequence joins TRBV28 and TRBJ2-1; 8 positions match TRBD2. This CDR3 contains 16 residues. The V gene end was trimmed by 5 bases and the J gene end by 6 bases; junction bases not matched to a gene: 12. In germline, CDR1 is MDHEN, CDR2 SYDVKM.

Ten or more counts support this clonotype. This sequence joins TRBV7-3 and TRBJ1-3, with D possibly TRBD1 on 5 matching bases. The CDR3 runs 13 residues. Germline CDR1 and CDR2: SGHTA and FQGTGA. Trimming stripped 5 bases from V and 4 bases from J, with 9 bases between. The DNA of the CDR3 is TGTGCCAGCAGCCCGGGGACCGGAAACACCATATATTTT. Its protein product is CASSPGTGNTIYF.

In this sample, this clonotype turned up a few times. This chain links TRBV7-3 with TRBJ2-1; no firm D call. The germline V gene encodes CDR1 SGHTA and CDR2 FQGTGA. Between the trimmed V and J ends, which lost 2 bases and 4 bases, there was a span of 12 bases. The CDR3 sequence is 15 residues long. In nucleotides, the CDR3 is TGTGCCAGCAGCTTATCAGAGTCGGGTTACAATGAGCAGTTCTTC. Translating gives CASSLSESGYNEQFF.

This clonotype has just a few counts. This CDR3 is missing its conserved last phenylalanine or tryptophan, likely due to a read error. This chain connects TRBV2 to TRBJ2-5, with D unresolved. The CDR3 totals 14 residues. CDR1 SNHLY and CDR2 FYNNEI come from the germline V gene. The CDR3 DNA sequence: TGTGCCAGCAGGGTAGACACGAACCAAGAGGCCCAGTACTCC. This encodes CASRVDTNQEAQYS.

This clonotype was seen at least ten times. The chain couples TRBV10-3 to TRBJ2-2; D not resolved. V was cut by 4 bases and J by 7 bases, with 19 bases left in between. The CDR3 sequence is 16 residues long. Germline-derived CDR1 and CDR2 are ENHRY and SYGVKD. The CDR3 nucleotides are TGTGCCATCAGTGCGGGCCCCGGATCTCTTGACGGGGAGCTGTTTTTT. This codes for CAISAGPGSLDGELFF.

This clonotype has ten or more counts. V and J are TRBV7-2 and TRBJ2-7; the match to TRBD2 covers 9 bases. Germline V gene lookup returns CDR1 SGHTA and CDR2 FQGNSA. CDR3 length equals 14 residues. The V gene end was trimmed by 3 bases and the J gene end by 3 bases; junction bases not matched to a gene: 3. CDR3 protein: CASSFEREVYEQYF. CDR3 sequence (DNA): TGTGCCAGCAGCTTTGAGCGGGAGGTCTACGAGCAGTACTTC.

Comments on this clonotype: Just one base apart from a much larger clone, this may be a read error. V and J are TRBV24-1 and TRBJ2-1; possibly TRBD2 for D (6 bases). The CDR3 is 12 residues long. V was cut by 8 bases and J by 5 bases, with 9 bases left in between. Germline assignment: CDR1 KGHDR and CDR2 SFDVKD. The CDR3 reads CATNGGNNEQFF. CDR3 nucleotides: TGTGCCACCAATGGGGGGAACAATGAGCAGTTCTTC.

This clonotype was counted ten times or more. The chain's CDR3 is CASSLAGGLVDTQYF. CDR3 DNA sequence: TGTGCCAGTTCTCTAGCGGGAGGCTTAGTAGATACGCAGTATTTT. The genes are TRBV19 and TRBJ2-3; 11 bases map to TRBD2. CDR1 and CDR2 from the germline V gene are LNHDA and SQIVND (reference sequence). The trim removed 8 bases at V and 5 bases at J, leaving 9 bases unmatched. The CDR3 spans 15 residues.

As to this clonotype: A read error may explain this, as a much larger clone is one base away. V is TRBV6-6 and J is TRBJ1-4, with 7 bases matching TRBD1. CDR1 MNHNY and CDR2 SVGAGI come from the germline V gene (reference sequence). This CDR3 comprises 15 residues. The CDR3 nucleotides read TGTGCCAGCGGTTACCCATCAAGGGACAGTAAAAAACTGTTTTTT. This encodes CASGYPSRDSKKLFF.

This clonotype was counted only a few times. The chain uses TRBV28 and TRBJ2-1, with D possibly being TRBD2 (5 bases). The germline CDR1 and CDR2 sequences are MDHEN and SYDVKM. Trimming pared 2 bases from V and 1 base from J, leaving 9 bases between. This CDR3 region has 15 residues. The CDR3 sequence is CASSLQRSSYNEQFF. CDR3 sequence (DNA): TGTGCCAGCAGTTTACAGCGGTCTTCCTACAATGAGCAGTTCTTC.

This clonotype appeared many times. The chain joins TRBV10-3 to TRBJ1-2; 8 bases are a match to TRBD1. Germline V CDR1 and CDR2: ENHRY, SYGVKD. This CDR3 contains 13 residues. V shed 4 bases, J shed 8 bases, and the junction held 6 bases outside the gene matches. This CDR3 reads CAISVDRVKGYTF. CDR3 in DNA: TGTGCCATCAGTGTGGACAGGGTAAAGGGCTACACCTTC.

There are many counts of this clonotype. The J gene is TRBJ2-7, the V gene TRBV3-1; D might be TRBD2 (6 bases). The CDR3 runs 14 residues. With 4 bases removed from V and 3 bases from J, the gap between germline ends came to 13 bases. Germline values: CDR1 LGHDT, CDR2 YNNKEL (reference sequence). DNA for the CDR3: TGTGCCAGCAGCCCCCGGGGAGGAGTCTACGAGCAGTACTTC. Translated: CASSPRGGVYEQYF.

The chain combines TRBV28 with TRBJ1-2, with D possibly being TRBD1 (6 bases). V was cut by 2 bases and J by 8 bases, with 15 bases left in between. The CDR3 sequence is 14 residues long. CDR1 is MDHEN, CDR2 SYDVKM, per germline. The CDR3 sequence is CASSLITGMGGYTF. The DNA for the CDR3 is TGTGCCAGCAGTTTAATCACAGGGATGGGCGGCTACACCTTC.

The chain employs TRBV12-3 or TRBV12-4 and TRBJ1-1, with a weak D call TRBD1 (5 bases). The CDR3 runs to 14 residues. Trimming took off 3 bases at V and 6 bases at J, with 14 bases between the two ends. CDR3 sequence: CASSLVGVGPEAFF. The CDR3 coding sequence is TGTGCCAGCAGTTTGGTAGGGGTTGGGCCTGAAGCTTTCTTT.

This clonotype was counted ten times or more. The rearrangement links TRBV20-1 to TRBJ2-7, with 15 bases that match TRBD2. The CDR3 runs to 19 residues. Germline V gene data show CDR1 as DFQATT and CDR2 as SNEGSKA (reference sequence). V shed 3 bases, J shed 2 bases, and the junction held 14 bases outside the gene matches. The CDR3 loop reads CSASLAPGLAGGAAYEQYF. The CDR3 nucleotides are TGCAGTGCTAGCCTTGCCCCGGGACTAGCGGGAGGAGCGGCCTACGAGCAGTACTTC.

This clonotype has ten or more counts. This rearrangement joins TRBV20-1 to TRBJ2-7, with a weak D call TRBD2 (5 bases). The V end was cut by 4 bases, the J end by 3 bases, with 13 bases between. Per germline, CDR1 DFQATT and CDR2 SNEGSKA (reference sequence). The CDR3 runs to 13 residues. In DNA form, the CDR3 reads TGCAGTGCTATTCCTAGCAGAAACTACGAGCAGTACTTC. Residues: CSAIPSRNYEQYF.